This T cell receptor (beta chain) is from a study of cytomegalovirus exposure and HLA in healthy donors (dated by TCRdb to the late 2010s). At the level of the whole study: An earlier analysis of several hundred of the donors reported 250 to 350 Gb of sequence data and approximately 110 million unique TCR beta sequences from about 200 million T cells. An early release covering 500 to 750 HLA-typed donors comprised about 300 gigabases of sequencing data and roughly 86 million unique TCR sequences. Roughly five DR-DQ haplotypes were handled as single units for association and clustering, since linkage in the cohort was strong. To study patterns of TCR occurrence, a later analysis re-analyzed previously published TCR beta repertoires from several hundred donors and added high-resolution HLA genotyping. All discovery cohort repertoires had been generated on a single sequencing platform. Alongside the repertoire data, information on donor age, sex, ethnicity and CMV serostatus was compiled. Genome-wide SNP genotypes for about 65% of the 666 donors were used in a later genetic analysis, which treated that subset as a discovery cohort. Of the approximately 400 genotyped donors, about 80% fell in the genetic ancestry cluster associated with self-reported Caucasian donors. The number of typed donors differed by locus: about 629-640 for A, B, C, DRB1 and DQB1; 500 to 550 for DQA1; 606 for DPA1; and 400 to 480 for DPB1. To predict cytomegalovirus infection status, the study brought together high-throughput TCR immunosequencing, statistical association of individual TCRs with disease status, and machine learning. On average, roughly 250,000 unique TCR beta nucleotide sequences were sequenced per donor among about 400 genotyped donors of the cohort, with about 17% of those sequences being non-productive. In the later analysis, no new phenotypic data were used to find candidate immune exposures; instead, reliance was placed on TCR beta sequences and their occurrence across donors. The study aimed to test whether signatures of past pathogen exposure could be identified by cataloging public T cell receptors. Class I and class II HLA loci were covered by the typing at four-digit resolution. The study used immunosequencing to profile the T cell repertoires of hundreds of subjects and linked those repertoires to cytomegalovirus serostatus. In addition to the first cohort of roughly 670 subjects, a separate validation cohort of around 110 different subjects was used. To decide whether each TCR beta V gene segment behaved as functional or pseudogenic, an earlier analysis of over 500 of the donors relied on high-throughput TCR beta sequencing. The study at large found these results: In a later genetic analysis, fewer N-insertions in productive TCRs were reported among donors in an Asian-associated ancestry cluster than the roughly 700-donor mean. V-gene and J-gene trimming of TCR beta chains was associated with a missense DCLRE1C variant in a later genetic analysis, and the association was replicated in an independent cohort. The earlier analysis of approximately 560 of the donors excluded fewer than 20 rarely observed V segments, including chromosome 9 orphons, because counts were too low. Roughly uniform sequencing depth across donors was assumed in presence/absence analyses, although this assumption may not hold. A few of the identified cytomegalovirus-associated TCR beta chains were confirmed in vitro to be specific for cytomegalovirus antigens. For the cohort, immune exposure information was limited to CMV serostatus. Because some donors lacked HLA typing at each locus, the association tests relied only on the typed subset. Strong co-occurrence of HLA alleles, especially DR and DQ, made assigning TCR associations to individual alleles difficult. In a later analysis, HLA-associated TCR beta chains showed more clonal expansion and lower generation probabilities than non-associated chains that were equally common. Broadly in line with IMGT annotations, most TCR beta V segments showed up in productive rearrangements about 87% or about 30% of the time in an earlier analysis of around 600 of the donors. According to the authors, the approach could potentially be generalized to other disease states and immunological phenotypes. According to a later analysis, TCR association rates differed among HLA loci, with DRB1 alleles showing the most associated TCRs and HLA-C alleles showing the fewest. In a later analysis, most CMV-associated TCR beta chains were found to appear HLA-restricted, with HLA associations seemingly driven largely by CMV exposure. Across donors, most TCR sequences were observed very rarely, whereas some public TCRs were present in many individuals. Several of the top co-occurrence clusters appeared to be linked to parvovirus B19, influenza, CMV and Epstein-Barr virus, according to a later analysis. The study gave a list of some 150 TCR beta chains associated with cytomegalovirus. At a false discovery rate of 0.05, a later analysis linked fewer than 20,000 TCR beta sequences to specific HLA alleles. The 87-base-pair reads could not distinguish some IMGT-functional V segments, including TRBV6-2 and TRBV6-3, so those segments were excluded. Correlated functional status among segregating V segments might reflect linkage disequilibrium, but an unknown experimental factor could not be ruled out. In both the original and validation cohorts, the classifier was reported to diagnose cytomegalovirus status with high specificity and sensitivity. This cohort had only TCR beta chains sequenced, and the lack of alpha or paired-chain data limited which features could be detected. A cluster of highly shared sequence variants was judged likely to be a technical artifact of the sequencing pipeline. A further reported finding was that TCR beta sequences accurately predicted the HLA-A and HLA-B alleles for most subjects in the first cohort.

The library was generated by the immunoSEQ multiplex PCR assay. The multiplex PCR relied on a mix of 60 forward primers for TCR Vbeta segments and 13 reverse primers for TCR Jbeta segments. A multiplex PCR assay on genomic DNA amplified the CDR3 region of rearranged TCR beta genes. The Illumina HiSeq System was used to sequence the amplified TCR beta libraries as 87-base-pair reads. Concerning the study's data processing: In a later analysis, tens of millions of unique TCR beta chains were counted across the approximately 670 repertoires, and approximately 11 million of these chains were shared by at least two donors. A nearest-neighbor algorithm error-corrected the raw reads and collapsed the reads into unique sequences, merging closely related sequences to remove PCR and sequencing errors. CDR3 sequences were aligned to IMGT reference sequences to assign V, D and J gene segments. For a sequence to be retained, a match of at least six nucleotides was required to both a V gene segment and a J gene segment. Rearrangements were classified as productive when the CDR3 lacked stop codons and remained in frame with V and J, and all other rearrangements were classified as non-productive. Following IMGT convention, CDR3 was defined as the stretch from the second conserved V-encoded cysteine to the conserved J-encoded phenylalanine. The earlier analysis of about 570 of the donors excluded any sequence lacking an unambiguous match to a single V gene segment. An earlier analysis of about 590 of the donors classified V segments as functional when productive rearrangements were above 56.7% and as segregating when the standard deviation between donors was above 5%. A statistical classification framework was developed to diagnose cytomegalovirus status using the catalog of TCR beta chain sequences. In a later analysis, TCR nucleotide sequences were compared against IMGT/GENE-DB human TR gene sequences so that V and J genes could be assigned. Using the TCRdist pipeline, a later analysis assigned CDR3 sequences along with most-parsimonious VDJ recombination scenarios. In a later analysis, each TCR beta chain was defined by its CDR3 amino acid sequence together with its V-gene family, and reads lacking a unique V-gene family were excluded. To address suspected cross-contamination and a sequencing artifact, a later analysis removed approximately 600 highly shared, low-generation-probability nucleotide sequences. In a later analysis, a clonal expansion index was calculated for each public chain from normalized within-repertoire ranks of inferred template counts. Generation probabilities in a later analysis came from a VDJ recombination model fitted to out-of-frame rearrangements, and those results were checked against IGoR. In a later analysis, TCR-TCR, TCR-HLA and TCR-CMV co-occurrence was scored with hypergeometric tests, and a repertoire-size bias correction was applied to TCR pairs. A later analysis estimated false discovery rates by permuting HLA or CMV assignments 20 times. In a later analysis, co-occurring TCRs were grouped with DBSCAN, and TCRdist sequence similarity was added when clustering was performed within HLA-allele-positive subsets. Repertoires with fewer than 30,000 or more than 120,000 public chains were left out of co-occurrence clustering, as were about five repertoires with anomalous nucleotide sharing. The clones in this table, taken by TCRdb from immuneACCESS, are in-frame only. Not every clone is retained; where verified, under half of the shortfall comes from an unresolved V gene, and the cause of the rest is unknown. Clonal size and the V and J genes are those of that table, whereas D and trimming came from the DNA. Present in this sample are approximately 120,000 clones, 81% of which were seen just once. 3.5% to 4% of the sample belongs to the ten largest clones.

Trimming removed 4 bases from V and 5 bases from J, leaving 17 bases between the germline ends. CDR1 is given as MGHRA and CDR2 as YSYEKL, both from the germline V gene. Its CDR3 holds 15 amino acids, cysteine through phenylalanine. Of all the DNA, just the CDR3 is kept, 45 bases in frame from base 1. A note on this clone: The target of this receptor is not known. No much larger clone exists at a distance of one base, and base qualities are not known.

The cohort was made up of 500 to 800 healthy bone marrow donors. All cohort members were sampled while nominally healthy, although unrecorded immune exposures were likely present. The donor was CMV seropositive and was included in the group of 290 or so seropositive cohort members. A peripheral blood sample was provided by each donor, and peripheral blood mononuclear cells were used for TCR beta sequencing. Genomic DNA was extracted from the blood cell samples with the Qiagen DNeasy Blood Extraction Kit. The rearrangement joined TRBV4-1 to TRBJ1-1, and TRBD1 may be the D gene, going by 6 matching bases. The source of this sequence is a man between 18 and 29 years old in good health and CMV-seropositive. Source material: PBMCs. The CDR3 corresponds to CASSLGRAGATEAFF. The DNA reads TGCGCCAGCAGCCTCGGGCGGGCAGGGGCGACTGAAGCTTTCTTT.